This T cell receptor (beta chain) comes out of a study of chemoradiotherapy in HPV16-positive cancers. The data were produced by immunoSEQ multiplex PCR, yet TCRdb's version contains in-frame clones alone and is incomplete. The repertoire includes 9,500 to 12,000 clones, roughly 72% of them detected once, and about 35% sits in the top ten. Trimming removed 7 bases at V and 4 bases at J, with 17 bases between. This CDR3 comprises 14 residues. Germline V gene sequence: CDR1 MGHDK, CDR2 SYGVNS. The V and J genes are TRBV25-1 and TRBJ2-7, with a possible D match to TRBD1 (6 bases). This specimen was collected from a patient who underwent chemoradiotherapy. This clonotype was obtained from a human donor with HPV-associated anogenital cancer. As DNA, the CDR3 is TGTGCCAGCACCCAAAATCCCCAGGGGTACGAGCAGTACTTC. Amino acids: CASTQNPQGYEQYF.